Shown below are 20 T cell receptor beta chains from a single sample sequenced in a study of beta chain features in type 1 diabetes. These receptors have no identified antigens. Whole-study findings and limits: Shorter TCRB CDR3s, moderately but significantly so, were found in Type 1 diabetes patients in all four CD4+ subsets.

The sequenced template was cDNA made from the entire isolated RNA. TCRdb's copy holds only in-frame clones and misses some; the assay was immunoSEQ multiplex PCR. Of 150,000 to 190,000 clones in the sample, 9% to 12% were seen once. Sequencing was carried out using central memory CD4+ T cells from blood. The receptors stem from a man aged 25 to 40 with type 1 diabetes.

This clone was counted a few times. The chain recombines TRBV5-6 with TRBJ2-2; D may be TRBD1 (5 bases). The V gene's germline CDR1 is SGHDT and CDR2 YYEEEE. This CDR3 has 14 amino acids. V was pared by 2 bases and J by 7 bases, with 12 bases between. The CDR3 DNA reads as TGTGCCAGCAGCTTTGGACAAAATGGCGGGGAGCTGTTTTTT. Protein product: CASSFGQNGGELFF.

V usage is TRBV7-9 and J usage is TRBJ1-5; D might be TRBD1 (5 bases). The germline V gene encodes CDR1 SEHNR and CDR2 FQNEAQ (reference sequence). This CDR3 has 12 residues. V shed 5 bases and J shed 5 bases, with 7 bases lying between them. The CDR3 loop is CASSRDYQPQHF. The CDR3, as DNA: TGTGCCAGCAGCAGGGACTATCAGCCCCAGCATTTT.

This clone came up a few times. This chain uses TRBV5-6 with TRBJ2-2; TRBD1 matches at 10 bases. Germline values: CDR1 SGHDT, CDR2 YYEEEE. CDR3 size: 18 residues. Trimming cost V 4 bases and J 6 bases; bases outside gene matches: 15. As DNA, the CDR3 is TGTGCCAGCAGCAAAGGGCGGGGACAGGGGCTATGGGCCGGGGAGCTGTTTTTT. Translating it yields CASSKGRGQGLWAGELFF.

The V gene is TRBV7-3, the J gene TRBJ2-1; D is possibly TRBD1 (5 bases). Trimming pared 5 bases from V and 8 bases from J, leaving 19 bases between. In germline, CDR1 is SGHTA, CDR2 FQGTGA. This CDR3 comprises 15 residues. CDR3 amino acids: CASSKRGGFVDEQFF. CDR3 coding DNA: TGTGCCAGCAGCAAAAGGGGTGGGTTTGTGGATGAGCAGTTCTTC.

In its sample, this clone was seen a few times. The chain couples TRBV7-9 to TRBJ2-5, with 7 bases matching TRBD2. The CDR3 loop spans 13 amino acids. The germline gives CDR1 SEHNR, CDR2 FQNEAQ (reference sequence). Trimming at V came to 1 base and at J to 7 bases, leaving 3 bases not matched to a gene. CDR3 region: CASSLDSGGTQYF. The CDR3 nucleotides read TGTGCCAGCAGCTTAGACTCGGGGGGGACCCAGTACTTC. Filled out from reference TRBV7-9 and TRBJ2-5, the complete variable domain reads DTGVSQNPRHKITKRGQNVTFRCDPISEHNRLYWYRQTLGQGPEFLTYFQNEAQLEKSRLLSDRFSAERPKGSFSTLEIQRTEQGDSAMYLCASSLDSGGTQYFGPGTRLLVL.

This clone showed up just a few times. This sequence joins TRBV6-1 and TRBJ2-5; the D gene is possibly TRBD2 (5 bases). The V end was cut by 1 base, the J end by 1 base, with 10 bases between. CDR1 and CDR2 (germline): MNHNS, SASEGT. The CDR3 length is 15 residues. The CDR3 nucleotides read TGTGCCAGCAGTGAAGTCCCTAGCTCCCAAGAGACCCAGTACTTC. Translated, it gives CASSEVPSSQETQYF.

The chain has TRBV5-4 and TRBJ1-3, with no clear D. The CDR3 sequence is 14 residues long. Germline CDR1 and CDR2: SGHNT and YYREEE (reference sequence). V dropped 2 bases and J dropped 0 bases, with 6 bases sitting between them. This CDR3 reads CASSFSSSGNTIYF. In nucleotides, the CDR3 is TGTGCCAGCAGCTTTAGTAGCTCTGGAAACACCATATATTTT.

This clone was found a few times. The chain carries TRBV6-6 and TRBJ2-2; D remains ambiguous. Trimming left V 6 bases short and J 3 bases short, with 11 bases between. The CDR3 is made up of 14 amino acids. The germline CDR1 and CDR2 sequences are MNHNY and SVGAGI (reference sequence). The CDR3 sequence: CASRSGGDTGELFF. The CDR3 region has the DNA TGTGCCAGCAGGTCCGGCGGAGACACCGGGGAGCTGTTTTTT.

V gene TRBV10-3 combines with J gene TRBJ2-5; 9 bases map to TRBD2. The V gene end was trimmed by 3 bases and the J gene end by 3 bases; junction bases not matched to a gene: 5. The CDR3 sequence is 15 residues long. Germline V gives CDR1 ENHRY, CDR2 SYGVKD. The CDR3 here is CAISELTSGKETQYF. The CDR3 DNA is TGTGCCATCAGTGAACTGACTAGCGGTAAAGAGACCCAGTACTTC.

This clone was observed a handful of times. The rearrangement uses TRBV4-2 and TRBJ2-2, with 10 bases matching TRBD1. CDR3 length equals 17 residues. The V and J ends lost 0 bases and 3 bases, in that order; junction bases with no gene match: 4. From germline, CDR1 is LGHNA and CDR2 YNFKEQ. CDR3 nucleotides: TGTGCCAGCAGCCAAGAACCCGGGACAGGGGACACCGGGGAGCTGTTTTTT. Amino acid sequence: CASSQEPGTGDTGELFF.

This chain uses TRBV5-1 with TRBJ2-1; perhaps TRBD1 as D (5 bases). CDR3 length: 14 residues. Germline assignment: CDR1 SGHRS and CDR2 YFSETQ. V was shortened by 4 bases and J by 6 bases, with 14 bases between the two germline ends. DNA for the CDR3: TGCGCCAGCAGCGGGCAGGGTGGGATCAATGAGCAGTTCTTC. Amino acids: CASSGQGGINEQFF.

This clone was seen a handful of times. V is TRBV7-3 and J is TRBJ2-1, with 7 bases identical to TRBD2. V trimming: 4 bases; J trimming: 2 bases; junction bases outside the gene matches: 2. The CDR3 sequence is 14 residues long. Germline CDR1 and CDR2: SGHTA and FQGTGA. The CDR3 loop is CASSYAGAYNEQFF. In nucleotides, the CDR3 is TGTGCCAGCAGCTACGCGGGGGCCTACAATGAGCAGTTCTTC.

This clone occurred a few times. The chain employs TRBV9 and TRBJ2-5; 8 nucleotides agree with TRBD2. The CDR3 loop spans 15 amino acids. Germline trimming cut 2 bases from V and 4 bases from J; bases unmatched to any gene: 7. Germline V gene sequence: CDR1 SGDLS, CDR2 YYNGEE. CDR3 sequence: CASSVLGGDGETQYF. As DNA, the CDR3 is TGTGCCAGCAGCGTCCTCGGGGGGGATGGAGAGACCCAGTACTTC. Combining the CDR3 with reference TRBV9 and TRBJ2-5 gives the whole variable domain DSGVTQTPKHLITATGQRVTLRCSPRSGDLSVYWYQQSLDQGLQFLIQYYNGEERAKGNILERFSAQQFPDLHSELNLSSLELGDSALYFCASSVLGGDGETQYFGPGTRLLVL.

The V call is TRBV6-5, the J call TRBJ2-5; the D gene is possibly TRBD2 (5 bases). CDR1 MNHEY and CDR2 SVGAGI come from the germline V gene. Trimming pared 6 bases from V and 5 bases from J, leaving 10 bases between. The CDR3 has 12 residues. The CDR3 DNA is TGTGCCAGCAGGCGGAGAGGGGAGACCCAGTACTTC. As protein: CASRRRGETQYF.

This chain uses TRBV5-1 with TRBJ2-1; TRBD1 matches at 7 bases. The CDR3 runs to 12 residues. The V gene's germline CDR1 is SGHRS and CDR2 YFSETQ. V trimming: 0 bases; J trimming: 9 bases; junction bases outside the gene matches: 0. CDR3 DNA: TGCGCCAGCAGCTTGGGGGACAGTGAGCAGTTCTTC. Protein product: CASSLGDSEQFF.

The rearrangement links TRBV19 to TRBJ1-1; 10 bases match TRBD1. Germline assignment: CDR1 LNHDA and CDR2 SQIVND (reference sequence). This CDR3 region has 18 residues. The junction had 10 bases not matched to a gene; V was cut back by 3 bases and J by 0 bases. In nucleotides, the CDR3 is TGTGCCAGTAGTATGGACAGGGGGAGACTTCTTATGAACACTGAAGCTTTCTTT. Translated: CASSMDRGRLLMNTEAFF.

In this sample, this clone turned up a few times. This CDR3 is also generated by other DNA sequences in the sample. V gene TRBV27 combines with J gene TRBJ2-7; weak D call: TRBD2 (6 bases). Germline lookup yields CDR1 MNHEY and CDR2 SMNVEV (reference sequence). The CDR3 runs to 14 residues. The V end was cut by 2 bases, the J end by 3 bases, with 11 bases between. CDR3 in DNA: TGTGCCAGCAGTTTAAGTAGCGGCTACTACGAGCAGTACTTC. This gives the protein CASSLSSGYYEQYF.

This chain links TRBV6-5 with TRBJ1-1; 7 positions agree with TRBD1. The germline gives CDR1 MNHEY, CDR2 SVGAGI. The CDR3 sequence is 11 residues long. V gave up 7 bases and J gave up 7 bases; unmatched junction bases: 3. The chain's CDR3 is CASTRQGEAFF. CDR3 bases: TGTGCCAGCACCCGACAGGGTGAAGCTTTCTTT.

The chain is built from TRBV13 and TRBJ2-3, with D uncertain. The CDR3 covers 14 residues. Germline CDR1 PRHDT, CDR2 FYEKMQ (reference sequence). Trimming took 5 bases from V and 0 from J, leaving 9 bases between them. The CDR3 DNA reads TGTGCCAGCAGCCCGAAACGGAGCACAGATACGCAGTATTTT. It specifies CASSPKRSTDTQYF.

The rearrangement uses TRBV4-2 and TRBJ2-5, with D tentatively TRBD1 (6 bases). The V gene's germline CDR1 is LGHNA and CDR2 YNFKEQ. The V and J ends lost 4 bases and 3 bases respectively, with 12 bases between them. The CDR3 consists of 14 residues. The CDR3, as DNA: TGTGCCAGCAGCCTCCCGGGACAAAAAGAGACCCAGTACTTC. Protein product: CASSLPGQKETQYF.